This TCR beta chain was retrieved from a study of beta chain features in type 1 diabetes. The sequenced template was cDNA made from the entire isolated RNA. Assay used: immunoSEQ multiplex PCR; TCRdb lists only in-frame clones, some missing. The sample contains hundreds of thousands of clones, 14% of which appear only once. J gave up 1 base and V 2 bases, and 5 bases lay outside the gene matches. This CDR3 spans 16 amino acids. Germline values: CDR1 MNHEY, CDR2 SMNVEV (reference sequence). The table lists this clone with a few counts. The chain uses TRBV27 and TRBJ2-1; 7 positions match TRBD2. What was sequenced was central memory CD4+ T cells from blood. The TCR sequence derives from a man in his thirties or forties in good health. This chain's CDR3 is CASSLLAAQSYNEQFF. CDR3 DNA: TGTGCCAGCAGTTTACTAGCGGCCCAGTCCTACAATGAGCAGTTCTTC.